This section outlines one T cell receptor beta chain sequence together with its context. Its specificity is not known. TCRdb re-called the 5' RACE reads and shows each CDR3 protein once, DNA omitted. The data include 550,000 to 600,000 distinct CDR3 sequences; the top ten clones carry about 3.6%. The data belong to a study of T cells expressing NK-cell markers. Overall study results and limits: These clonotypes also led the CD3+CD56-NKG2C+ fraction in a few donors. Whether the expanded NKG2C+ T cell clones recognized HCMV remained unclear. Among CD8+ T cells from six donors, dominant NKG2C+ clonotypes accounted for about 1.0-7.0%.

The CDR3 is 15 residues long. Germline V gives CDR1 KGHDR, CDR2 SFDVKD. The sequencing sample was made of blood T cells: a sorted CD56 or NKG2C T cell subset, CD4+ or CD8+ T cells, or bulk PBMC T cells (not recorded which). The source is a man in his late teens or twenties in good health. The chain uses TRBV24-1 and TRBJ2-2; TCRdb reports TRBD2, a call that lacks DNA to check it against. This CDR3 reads CATSLEGTNTGELFF.